These 11 T cell receptor beta chains were all obtained from the same sample, sequenced in a study of blood T cell repertoires in COVID-19. Measured with immunoSEQ multiplex PCR; TCRdb has only the in-frame clones, and not every one. The data hold fewer than 250,000 clones, with about nine tenths observed a single time. The material sequenced was peripheral blood. The receptors here all came from a woman aged 40-49 years with acute or convalescent COVID-19.

This clone was recorded only once. The chain employs TRBV3-1 (or the pseudogene TRBV3-2) and TRBJ1-2; 7 positions agree with TRBD1. The germline V gene has CDR1 LGHDT and CDR2 YNNKEL (reference sequence). The CDR3 covers 17 residues. V trimming: 1 base; J trimming: 7 bases; junction bases outside the gene matches: 15. The CDR3 sequence: CASSQGQGSGKRGGYTF. In DNA, the CDR3 is TGTGCCAGCAGCCAAGGACAGGGAAGCGGAAAAAGAGGTGGCTACACCTTC.

This chain connects TRBV4-2 to TRBJ1-2; no clear D gene. The germline gives CDR1 LGHNA, CDR2 YNFKEQ. The CDR3 is 14 residues long. V lost 0 bases and J lost 3, with 8 bases in between. The CDR3 here is CASSQDGLDYGYTF. CDR3 bases: TGTGCCAGCAGCCAAGATGGCTTGGACTATGGCTACACCTTC.

This chain uses TRBV6-1 with TRBJ2-1, with D uncertain. CDR1 and CDR2 from the germline V gene are MNHNS and SASEGT. The germline V and J ends were trimmed by 0 bases and 12 bases, with 12 bases remaining between them. The CDR3 sequence is 13 residues long. This chain's CDR3 is CASSEALGYGQFF. The CDR3 nucleotides read TGTGCCAGCAGTGAAGCGCTGGGCTATGGGCAGTTCTTC.

This clone was found once. The chain employs TRBV30 and TRBJ2-7, with D perhaps matching TRBD2 (6 bases). Germline V gives CDR1 GTSNPN, CDR2 SVGIG (reference sequence). Trimming left V 6 bases short and J 4 bases short, with 16 bases between. The CDR3 is made up of 13 amino acids. Written as DNA, the CDR3 is TGTGCCTGTTGGACTACACAAGCTTACGAGCAGTACGTC. Translating gives CACWTTQAYEQYV.

This clone occurred once. V and J are TRBV6-1 and TRBJ1-6; a weak D match, TRBD1 (6 bases). V shed 3 bases and J shed 3 bases, with 6 bases lying between them. There are 14 residues in the CDR3. The germline CDR1 and CDR2 sequences are MNHNS and SASEGT. The CDR3 is CASSDRGYNSPLHF. CDR3 sequence (DNA): TGTGCCAGCAGTGACAGGGGCTATAATTCACCCCTCCACTTT.

The genes are TRBV6-4 and TRBJ2-5; TRBD1 is a possible D gene (5 bases). Germline V CDR1 and CDR2: MRHNA, SNTAGT. The CDR3 extends over 14 amino acids. Trimming cost V 7 bases and J 5 bases, with 17 bases left between them. CDR3 in amino acids: CASTVRVAGETQYF. DNA of the CDR3: TGTGCCAGCACGGTCAGGGTGGCTGGCGAGACCCAGTACTTC.

The chain combines TRBV12-3 or TRBV12-4 with TRBJ1-1, with 8 bases matching TRBD1. The CDR3 loop spans 13 amino acids. With 6 bases clipped from V and 5 bases from J, the junction kept 5 bases outside the gene matches. CDR3 in DNA: TGTGCCAGCAGCAACAGGGGGAATACTGAAGCTTTCTTT. Its protein is CASSNRGNTEAFF.

V and J are TRBV2 and TRBJ1-2; TRBD1 agrees at 7 bases. V gave up 6 bases and J gave up 1 base; unmatched junction bases: 2. The CDR3 spans 13 residues. Germline-derived CDR1 and CDR2 are SNHLY and FYNNEI. This CDR3 is CASRGQINYGYTF. The DNA for the CDR3 is TGTGCCAGCAGGGGACAGATTAACTATGGCTACACCTTC.

The rearrangement links TRBV2 to TRBJ1-5; D remains unclear. Germline V gene lookup returns CDR1 SNHLY and CDR2 FYNNEI. The CDR3 spans 13 residues. V was trimmed by 5 bases and J by 2 bases, leaving 7 bases between them. The DNA of the CDR3 is TGTGCCAGCAGTAGCACGGGCAATCAGCCCCAGCATTTT. Translation gives CASSSTGNQPQHF.

This chain joins TRBV3-1 (or the pseudogene TRBV3-2) and TRBJ2-4; D is perhaps TRBD2 (6 bases). Trimming stripped 0 bases from V and 0 bases from J, with 9 bases between. This CDR3 region has 16 residues. CDR1 and CDR2 (germline): LGHDT, YNNKEL (reference sequence). The CDR3 protein is CASSQDIGRAKNIQYF. CDR3 sequence (DNA): TGTGCCAGCAGCCAAGATATCGGGAGAGCCAAAAACATTCAGTACTTC.

To note about this clone: Germline is not matched at one junction end, which may reflect a read error. The rearrangement uses TRBV2 and TRBJ2-1; 7 bases match TRBD1. The CDR3 covers 8 residues. The germline gives CDR1 SNHLY, CDR2 FYNNEI. The CDR3 DNA follows: TGCCAAACAGGGGCGGGGTTCTTC. Translating it yields CQTGAGFF.